The T cell receptor (beta chain) under discussion was sequenced for a study of blood T cell repertoires in COVID-19. At the level of the study: The United States, Italy and Spain provided the acute and convalescent COVID-19 samples. Nucleic acid was either cDNA or gDNA, and it came from T cells, B-cell-depleted T cells, or PBMCs.

Method: immunoSEQ multiplex PCR; TCRdb's copy keeps in-frame clones and lacks some. Of about 88,000 clones listed, about 91% were seen once; the top ten hold around 5.2%. This CDR3 comprises 16 residues. Trimming cost V 2 bases and J 8 bases; bases outside gene matches: 12. The germline CDR1 and CDR2 sequences are SGHTA and FQGTGA. The source of this sequence is a woman at least 80 years old with active COVID-19. V and J are TRBV7-3 and TRBJ2-1; 7 bases agree with TRBD2. What was sequenced was peripheral blood. CDR3 sequence reads: CASSLGLGGGSDEQFF. The CDR3 nucleotides are TGTGCCAGCAGCTTAGGGTTGGGTGGCGGGAGCGATGAGCAGTTCTTC.